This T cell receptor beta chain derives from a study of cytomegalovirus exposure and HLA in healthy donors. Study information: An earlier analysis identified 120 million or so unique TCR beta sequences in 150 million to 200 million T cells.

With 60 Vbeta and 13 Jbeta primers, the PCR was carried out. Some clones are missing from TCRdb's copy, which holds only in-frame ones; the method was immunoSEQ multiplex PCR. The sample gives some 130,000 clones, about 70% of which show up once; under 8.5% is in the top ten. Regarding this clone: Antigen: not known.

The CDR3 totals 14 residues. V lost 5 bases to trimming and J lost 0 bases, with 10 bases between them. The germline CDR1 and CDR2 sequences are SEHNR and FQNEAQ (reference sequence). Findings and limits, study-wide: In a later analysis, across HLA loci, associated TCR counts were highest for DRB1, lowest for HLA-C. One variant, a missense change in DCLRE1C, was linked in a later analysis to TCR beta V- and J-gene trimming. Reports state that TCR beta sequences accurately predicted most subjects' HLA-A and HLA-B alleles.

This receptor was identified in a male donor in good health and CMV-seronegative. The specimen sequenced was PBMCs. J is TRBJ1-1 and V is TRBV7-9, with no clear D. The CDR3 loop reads CASSPGGVNTEAFF. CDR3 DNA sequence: TGTGCCAGCAGCCCGGGCGGGGTGAACACTGAAGCTTTCTTT. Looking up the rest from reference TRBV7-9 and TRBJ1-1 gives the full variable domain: DTGVSQNPRHKITKRGQNVTFRCDPISEHNRLYWYRQTLGQGPEFLTYFQNEAQLEKSRLLSDRFSAERPKGSFSTLEIQRTEQGDSAMYLCASSPGGVNTEAFFGQGTRLTVV.